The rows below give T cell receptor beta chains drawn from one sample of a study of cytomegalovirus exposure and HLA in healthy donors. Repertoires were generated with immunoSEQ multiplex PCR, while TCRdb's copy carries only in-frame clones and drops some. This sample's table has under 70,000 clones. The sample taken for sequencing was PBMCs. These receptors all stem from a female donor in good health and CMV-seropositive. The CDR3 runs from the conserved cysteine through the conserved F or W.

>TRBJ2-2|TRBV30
CAGQTTGELFF
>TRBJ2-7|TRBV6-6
CASSSPNQGSYEQYF
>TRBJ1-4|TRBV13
CASSSQGANEKLFF
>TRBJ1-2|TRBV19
CASSIEGEAYGYTF
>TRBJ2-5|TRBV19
CASSLTSGRAKIQETQYF
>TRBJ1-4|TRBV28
CASRYNNYEKLFF
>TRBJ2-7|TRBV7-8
CASSVDGTGKHEQYF
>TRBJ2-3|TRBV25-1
CASSEGQGAREDTQYF
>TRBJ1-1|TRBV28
CASSPIGDRVYTEAFF
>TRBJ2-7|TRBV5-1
CASSLEVWRDHEQYF
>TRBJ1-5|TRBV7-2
CASSLQEDQPQHF
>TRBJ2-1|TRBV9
CASSDIAGQQFF
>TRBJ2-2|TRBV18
CASSPGIAGPTGELFF
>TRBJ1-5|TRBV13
CASSQRVGRADQPQHF
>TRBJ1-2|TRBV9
CASSPRGENGYTF
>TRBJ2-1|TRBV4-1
CASSQDVWLAGINEQFF
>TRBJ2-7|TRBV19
CASSIGGLGEQYF
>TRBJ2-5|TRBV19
CASTQGGARETQYF
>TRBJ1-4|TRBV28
CASTTIRQGAEKLFF
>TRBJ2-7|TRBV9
CASSPSGTGRYEQYF
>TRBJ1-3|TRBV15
CATSEGGGGNTIYF
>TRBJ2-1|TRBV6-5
CASSYSTPNEQFF
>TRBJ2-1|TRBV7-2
CASSSSSGGGSYNEQFF
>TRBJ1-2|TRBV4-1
CASRLDDRGRGYGYTF
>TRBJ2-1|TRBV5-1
CASSLVFGGGLYNEQFF
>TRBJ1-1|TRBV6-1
CASSEARGAGLTEAFF
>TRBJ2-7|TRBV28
CASSKDRGSYEQYF